This TCR beta chain derives from a study of CD8 T cells in ankylosing spondylitis. CDR1 and CDR2 from the germline V gene are MNHEY and SVGAGI. The J segment lost 6 bases and the V segment lost 4 bases, leaving 13 bases of the junction unmatched. The CDR3 totals 17 residues. MiXCR, run by TCRdb on the 5' RACE reads, gives a single entry per CDR3 protein. Here the sample spans about 240,000 distinct CDR3 sequences, about 9.1% being singletons. This clonotype was seen repeatedly, ten times or more. Source material: blood, either unsorted or a sorted T cell fraction (not recorded which). The receptor was derived from a male donor with ankylosing spondylitis or in good health (not recorded which). The chain has TRBV6-5 and TRBJ2-2; the match to TRBD1 covers 8 bases. CDR3 DNA: TGTGCCAGCAGTTCCCAAGGACAGGGTATAATCGCCGGGGAGCTGTTTTTT. Protein product: CASSSQGQGIIAGELFF.